This T cell receptor (beta chain) is from a study of monozygotic twins with inflammatory bowel disease. This CDR3 contains 14 residues. CDR1 SGHDT and CDR2 YYEEEE come from the germline V gene. TCRdb reanalyzed the 5' RACE reads, giving one entry per CDR3 protein sequence and no DNA. Its listing shows approximately 390,000 distinct CDR3 sequences. This chain connects TRBV5-6 to TRBJ1-6; TCRdb picks TRBD1, but there is no DNA to check that call. Input material: blood. The clonotype comes from a human donor with ulcerative colitis or Crohn's disease, or a healthy co-twin of an affected twin (not recorded which). The CDR3 sequence: CASSFTGSNSPLHF.